The rows below give T cell receptor beta chains drawn from one sample of a study of blood T cell repertoires in COVID-19. TCRdb's copy holds only in-frame clones and misses some; the assay was immunoSEQ multiplex PCR. The table records some 300,000 clones, roughly nine tenths of them present only once. The sequenced sample consisted of PBMCs or T cells enriched from blood (not recorded which). The source is a woman in her 30s who had recovered from COVID-19. CDR3s include the opening cysteine and the closing phenylalanine or tryptophan.

j_call v_call cdr3_aa
TRBJ2-1 TRBV2 CASSPTGYNEQFF
TRBJ1-5 TRBV28 CASSRLGLQEDNQPQHF
TRBJ2-1 TRBV6-4 CASKLRREAGEQFF
TRBJ2-1 TRBV5-1 CASILVPLSYNEQFF
TRBJ1-2 TRBV19 CASRTQGASYGYTF
TRBJ2-7 TRBV30 CAWSTAYEQYF
TRBJ1-2 TRBV4-1 CASSQVVQGTHHAYGYTF
TRBJ2-1 TRBV3-1/TRBV3-2 CASSHAPGLGLAGGPYNEQFF
TRBJ1-3 TRBV5-1 CASSLGGRSGNTIYF
TRBJ1-1 TRBV29-1 CSVMTGRNTEAFF
TRBJ1-1 TRBV29-1 CSVAVHLATEAFF
TRBJ1-1 TRBV13 CASSLGQGVGGTEAFF
TRBJ1-2 TRBV11-2 CASSPRPGHGLDYTF
TRBJ1-2 TRBV29-1 CSVEEGGQTPGYTF
TRBJ1-1 TRBV6-4 CASSQVPNTEAFF
TRBJ1-1 TRBV5-6 CASSFGTGVRGTEAFF
TRBJ1-5 TRBV2 CASSPGTFSNQPQHF
TRBJ2-1 TRBV5-1 CASSLGLAGGPPNYLEQFF
TRBJ1-4 TRBV18 CASSPLGGGGEKLFF
TRBJ2-1 TRBV4-1 CASSPGALSNEQFF
TRBJ2-3 TRBV7-2 CASSPNGASYDTQYF
TRBJ2-5 TRBV2 CASSEQGSGETQYF
TRBJ2-7 TRBV24-1 CATSERGSSYEQYF
TRBJ1-1 TRBV6-5 CASSYPKGGMNTEAFF
TRBJ1-5 TRBV20-1 CSASALSQPQHF
TRBJ2-7 TRBV7-2 CASSSRGGDYEQYF
TRBJ2-2 TRBV5-8 CASSSGTSYDPGELFF
TRBJ1-5 TRBV15 CATSGRDRGPLDRNQPQHF
TRBJ2-3 TRBV7-9 CASSAVAVTDTQYF
TRBJ1-6 TRBV5-8 CASSLLGGFVNSPLHF